One T cell receptor beta chain is described in this entry. Its antigen is undetermined. Produced via immunoSEQ multiplex PCR; TCRdb's table is partial and in-frame only. Among approximately 2.1 million clones listed, approximately 93% were seen once. CDR3 size: 10 residues. From germline, CDR1 is MDHEN and CDR2 SYDVKM. This entry belongs to a study of shared clonotypes between healthy human individuals. Study-level background: CD4 naive cells filled three plates per donor, CD4 memory three, CD8 naive two and CD8 memory one. Notes on the study in general: Donors were few, which limited the genetic and exposure-history diversity represented. An anticipated effect of sequencing depth on clonotype sharing among donors was recognized. The rarefaction results pointed to incomplete sorted-subset sequencing despite large depth.

The V and J genes are TRBV28 and TRBJ1-2, with D perhaps TRBD1 (5 bases). The sample taken for sequencing was naive CD4+ T cells from PBMCs. Indicated subset: CD45RA+ positively selected. The clonotype comes from a man aged 18-30 years in good health. Some clones in this sample may be carry-over from other donors' samples. CDR3 in DNA: TGTGCAGGGGCGGGACCCCCCCAAACCTTC. Protein product: CAGAGPPQTF.